Below, 28 T cell receptor beta chains from the same sample are listed, as sequenced in a study of low-dose radiotherapy and immunotherapy resistance in tumors. Time point indicated: before trial treatment. Primers targeting TRAV and TRBV primed first-strand cDNA, covering alpha and beta chains. Both a constant-region primer and a V-primer adapter served to amplify TCRs across 15 to 20 PCR cycles. TCRdb re-analysed the reads in MiXCR, keeping a single row per CDR3 protein. The table has nearly 95,000 distinct CDR3 sequences, more than 8.5% seen once. The sample here was PBMCs, taken before treatment. These receptors came from a male donor with prostate cancer.

This clonotype was recorded many times. The genes are TRBV7-2 and TRBJ2-7; no clear D gene. Germline V lookup: CDR1 SGHTA, CDR2 FQGNSA. The CDR3 has 13 residues. Between the trimmed V and J ends, which lost 3 bases and 2 bases, there was a span of 8 bases. CDR3 DNA: TGTGCCAGCAGCTTTCCCAGTACCTACGAGCAGTACTTC. Residues: CASSFPSTYEQYF. The complete variable domain, with remaining parts taken from reference TRBV7-2 and TRBJ2-7, reads GAGVSQSPSNKVTEKGKDVELRCDPISGHTALYWYRQSLGQGLEFLIYFQGNSAPDKSGLPSDRFSAERTGGSVSTLTIQRTQQEDSAVYLCASSFPSTYEQYFGPGTRLTVT.

This clonotype has ten or more counts. The rearrangement links TRBV6-5 to TRBJ2-5, with D possibly matching TRBD2 (6 bases). This CDR3 spans 16 amino acids. Trimming took 2 bases from V and 6 from J, leaving 19 bases between them. Per germline, CDR1 MNHEY and CDR2 SVGAGI. CDR3: CASSYTPSGEEKTQYF. The CDR3 nucleotides read TGTGCCAGCAGTTACACCCCGTCCGGGGAGGAAAAGACCCAGTACTTC.

The chain is built from TRBV20-1 and TRBJ2-7; 12 bases match TRBD2. V gave up 6 bases and J gave up 2 bases; unmatched junction bases: 11. CDR3 size: 16 residues. Germline V gives CDR1 DFQATT, CDR2 SNEGSKA (reference sequence). CDR3: CSAAGLAGDTAYEQYF. CDR3 in DNA: TGCAGTGCGGCGGGACTAGCGGGTGATACGGCCTACGAGCAGTACTTC.

This clonotype was seen repeatedly, ten times or more. This chain links TRBV4-1 with TRBJ2-1; possibly TRBD2 for D (6 bases). This CDR3 has 15 amino acids. V lost 8 bases to trimming and J lost 0 bases, with 14 bases between them. The germline CDR1 and CDR2 sequences are MGHRA and YSYEKL. The CDR3 region is CASRGGKDSYNEQFF. CDR3 DNA sequence: TGCGCCAGCCGGGGCGGGAAGGACTCCTACAATGAGCAGTTCTTC.

This clonotype was counted at least ten times. The gene calls are TRBV2 and TRBJ2-1, with TRBD2 identical over 8 bases. CDR1 and CDR2 from the germline V gene are SNHLY and FYNNEI. The CDR3 covers 12 residues. The ends lost 1 base at V and 12 bases at J; junction bases unmatched: 2. DNA for the CDR3: TGTGCCAGCAGTGAAGTAAGCGGGGGGCAGTTCTTC. Its translation: CASSEVSGGQFF.

The V gene is TRBV18, the J gene TRBJ2-1; D uncertain. CDR3 length equals 17 residues. Germline V gene lookup returns CDR1 KGHSH and CDR2 LQKENI. V dropped 1 base and J dropped 0 bases, with 13 bases sitting between them. CDR3 sequence: CASSPQGAASSYNEQFF. The DNA for the CDR3 is TGTGCCAGCTCACCACAAGGAGCAGCAAGCTCCTACAATGAGCAGTTCTTC.

This clonotype has ten or more counts. The genes are TRBV28 and TRBJ2-5, with TRBD2 identical over 9 bases. Germline V gene data show CDR1 as MDHEN and CDR2 as SYDVKM. The V and J ends lost 4 bases and 0 bases, in that order; junction bases with no gene match: 12. The CDR3 runs 18 residues. CDR3 loop: CASSSPTEAGGHQETQYF. The CDR3 DNA sequence: TGTGCCAGCAGTTCTCCGACGGAGGCGGGAGGGCACCAAGAGACCCAGTACTTC.

There are many counts of this clonotype. V is TRBV20-1 and J is TRBJ2-5, with 15 bases that match TRBD2. The CDR3 extends over 15 amino acids. V shed 0 bases and J 5 bases; nucleotides not matched to a gene: 1. Germline CDR1 reads DFQATT; CDR2 reads SNEGSKA (reference sequence). The CDR3 sequence is CSARDGTSGRETQYF. CDR3 sequence (DNA): TGCAGTGCTAGAGATGGGACTAGCGGGAGGGAGACCCAGTACTTC.

This clonotype was seen repeatedly, ten times or more. The gene calls are TRBV25-1 and TRBJ2-7, with D tentatively TRBD2 (6 bases). The V gene's germline CDR1 is MGHDK and CDR2 SYGVNS. With 2 bases removed from V and 0 bases from J, the gap between germline ends came to 11 bases. There are 15 residues in the CDR3. DNA of the CDR3: TGTGCCAGCAGTGAAACCTTAGCGGACTCCTACGAGCAGTACTTC. This gives the protein CASSETLADSYEQYF.

This clonotype has ten or more counts. The chain carries TRBV5-1 and TRBJ1-1, with a weak D call TRBD1 (6 bases). This CDR3 region has 15 residues. V gave up 4 bases and J gave up 1 base, with 14 bases separating them. Germline CDR1 SGHRS, CDR2 YFSETQ. The chain's CDR3 is CASSPRTDSNTEAFF. The DNA for the CDR3 is TGCGCCAGCAGCCCTCGGACAGATTCGAACACTGAAGCTTTCTTT.

This clonotype was counted at least ten times. An end of the junction does not agree with germline; a read error may underlie this. The genes are TRBV4-3 and TRBJ2-7; D is possibly TRBD2 (6 bases). This CDR3 region has 15 residues. Per germline, CDR1 LGHNA and CDR2 YSLEER. CDR3 sequence (DNA): TGTGCCAGCAGCTTGGGTGGAGGGTCCTCCTACGAGCAGTACTTC. This encodes CASSLGGGSSYEQYF.

This clonotype was seen many times. CDR3 DNA: TGTGCCAGCAGCGCCACGGCCAGGGTCGGCGAGCAGTACTTC. Protein product: CASSATARVGEQYF. The chain joins TRBV7-9 to TRBJ2-7, with D maybe TRBD1 (5 bases). V lost 5 bases and J 6 bases, leaving 17 bases between the germline ends. The CDR3 contains 14 residues. CDR1 and CDR2 (germline): SEHNR, FQNEAQ (reference sequence).

In this sample, this clonotype turned up many times. The genes are TRBV20-1 and TRBJ2-3, with D possibly being TRBD1 (6 bases). The germline CDR1 and CDR2 sequences are DFQATT and SNEGSKA (reference sequence). This CDR3 is built from 13 residues. V lost 8 bases and J 4 bases, leaving 16 bases between the germline ends. CDR3: CSWTVSSPDTQYF. The CDR3 DNA sequence: TGCAGTTGGACAGTCTCTTCCCCAGATACGCAGTATTTT.

At least ten counts were recorded for this clonotype. V is TRBV29-1 and J is TRBJ2-5; 9 nucleotides match TRBD2. Germline CDR1 and CDR2: SQVTM and ANQGSEA. Unmatched junction bases numbered 10, after V lost 3 bases and J lost 5 bases. This CDR3 has 15 amino acids. The CDR3 region has the DNA TGCAGCGTTGAGGGGGTTAGCGGGAGATCCGAGACCCAGTACTTC. Residues: CSVEGVSGRSETQYF.

This clonotype was observed many times. This chain joins TRBV18 and TRBJ1-5; D is uncertain. The CDR3 runs to 14 residues. The germline V gene has CDR1 KGHSH and CDR2 LQKENI. V was cut by 1 base and J by 9 bases, with 13 bases left in between. CDR3: CASSPLSGSSPQHF. The CDR3 DNA reads as TGTGCCAGCTCACCACTGTCCGGCTCATCGCCCCAGCATTTT.

This clonotype was picked up many times. The CDR3 region has the DNA TGTGCCACCAGCAGAGAAGGGGGTTACCAAGAGACCCAGTACTTC. It codes for CATSREGGYQETQYF. The chain is built from TRBV15 and TRBJ2-5; tentatively, D is TRBD1 (6 bases). In germline, CDR1 is LNHNV, CDR2 YYDKDF (reference sequence). This CDR3 region has 15 residues. Trimming stripped 0 bases from V and 0 bases from J, with 8 bases between.

This clonotype was picked up many times. This sequence joins TRBV2 and TRBJ2-2; the match to TRBD1 covers 8 bases. J was trimmed by 6 bases and V by 5 bases; bases with no gene match: 11. From germline, CDR1 is SNHLY and CDR2 FYNNEI. The CDR3 runs 16 residues. The CDR3 protein is CASSPVGTGFAGELFF. CDR3 nucleotide sequence: TGTGCCAGCAGTCCAGTAGGGACAGGTTTCGCCGGGGAGCTGTTTTTT.

This clonotype was counted ten times or more. V is TRBV4-3 and J is TRBJ1-1, with D tentatively TRBD1 (5 bases). The ends were cut back, 1 base at V and 3 bases at J, with 15 bases in the middle. CDR3 length equals 16 residues. The germline V gene has CDR1 LGHNA and CDR2 YSLEER. CDR3 coding DNA: TGCGCCAGCAGCCAAGTCTGGGGGTCGCTACACACTGAAGCTTTCTTT. Translated, it gives CASSQVWGSLHTEAFF.

This clonotype was seen at least ten times. The chain carries TRBV11-2 and TRBJ2-7, with 9 positions matching TRBD1. This CDR3 contains 16 residues. Germline-derived CDR1 and CDR2 are SGHAT and FQNNGV. J gave up 2 bases and V 3 bases, and 8 bases lay outside the gene matches. The CDR3 here is CASSLPAGTGTYEQYF. The CDR3, as DNA: TGTGCCAGCAGCTTGCCTGCCGGGACAGGGACCTACGAGCAGTACTTC.

The chain employs TRBV28 and TRBJ2-6; no clear D gene. Germline values: CDR1 MDHEN, CDR2 SYDVKM. The CDR3 has 13 residues. Trimming stripped 5 bases from V and 2 bases from J, with 4 bases between. CDR3 protein: CASSITGANVLTF. CDR3 bases: TGTGCCAGCAGTATTACTGGGGCCAACGTCCTGACTTTC.

Many counts were recorded for this clonotype. The V gene is TRBV28, the J gene TRBJ2-7, with TRBD1 matching 7 bases. V was clipped by 3 bases and J by 0 bases; unmatched bases: 8. The germline CDR1 and CDR2 sequences are MDHEN and SYDVKM. The CDR3 consists of 16 residues. CDR3 nucleotides: TGTGCCAGCAGTTTTCTGCCAGGGGGAGTCTCCTACGAGCAGTACTTC. Its protein is CASSFLPGGVSYEQYF.

The table lists this clonotype with many counts. The chain is built from TRBV29-1 and TRBJ1-3, with D unclear. The V end was cut by 7 bases, the J end by 3 bases, with 7 bases between. Germline assignment: CDR1 SQVTM and CDR2 ANQGSEA. The CDR3 extends over 11 amino acids. CDR3 residues: CSARLGNTIYF. As DNA, the CDR3 is TGCAGCGCAAGACTTGGAAACACCATATATTTT.

This clonotype was seen at least ten times. The chain combines TRBV5-1 with TRBJ1-5, with 8 bases identical to TRBD1. CDR1 and CDR2 from the germline V gene are SGHRS and YFSETQ. The CDR3 contains 14 residues. V was clipped by 4 bases and J by 6 bases; unmatched bases: 6. The CDR3 loop is CASSTGQGGQPQHF. CDR3 in DNA: TGCGCCAGCAGCACCGGACAGGGAGGTCAGCCCCAGCATTTT.

This clonotype appeared many times. This chain joins TRBV4-3 and TRBJ2-2, with D perhaps matching TRBD1 (5 bases). The CDR3 is 17 residues long. In germline, CDR1 is LGHNA, CDR2 YSLEER. Trimming removed 1 base at V and 1 base at J, with 13 bases between. CDR3 DNA: TGCGCCAGCAGCCAAGGATACTGGCAGGGGAACACCGGGGAGCTGTTTTTT. Translation: CASSQGYWQGNTGELFF.

This clonotype appeared many times. V is TRBV20-1 and J is TRBJ1-5; maybe TRBD1 (5 bases). CDR1 and CDR2 from the germline V gene are DFQATT and SNEGSKA (reference sequence). The ends were cut back, 1 base at V and 1 base at J, with 11 bases in the middle. There are 15 residues in the CDR3. CDR3 in amino acids: CSARAEGPSNQPQHF. CDR3 coding DNA: TGCAGTGCTAGAGCCGAGGGGCCGAGCAATCAGCCCCAGCATTTT.

This clonotype was recorded at least ten times. This chain uses TRBV11-2 with TRBJ1-1; a weak D match, TRBD1 (5 bases). The CDR3 has 14 residues. Germline CDR1 reads SGHAT; CDR2 reads FQNNGV. Trimming cost V 5 bases and J 0 bases, with 10 bases left between them. In DNA form, the CDR3 reads TGTGCCAGCAGCCCGGCGGGGGTGAACACTGAAGCTTTCTTT. Translation: CASSPAGVNTEAFF.

This clonotype was recorded many times. Here the CDR3 DNA reads TGTGCCAGCAGTGAGACAGGGCAAGAGACCCAGTACTTC. It is translated as CASSETGQETQYF. The chain joins TRBV25-1 to TRBJ2-5, with 7 bases lining up with TRBD1. Germline trimming cut 3 bases from V and 2 bases from J; bases unmatched to any gene: 0. The germline CDR1 and CDR2 sequences are MGHDK and SYGVNS. The CDR3 is 13 residues long.

This clonotype was detected many times. The DNA for the CDR3 is TGTGCCACCAGCACCAAGCTAGCGGGAGTGACAGATACGCAGTATTTT. This gives the protein CATSTKLAGVTDTQYF. The gene calls are TRBV15 and TRBJ2-3, with 10 bases lining up with TRBD2. This CDR3 spans 16 amino acids. CDR1 and CDR2 from the germline V gene are LNHNV and YYDKDF (reference sequence). V shed 4 bases, J shed 3 bases, and the junction held 7 bases outside the gene matches.